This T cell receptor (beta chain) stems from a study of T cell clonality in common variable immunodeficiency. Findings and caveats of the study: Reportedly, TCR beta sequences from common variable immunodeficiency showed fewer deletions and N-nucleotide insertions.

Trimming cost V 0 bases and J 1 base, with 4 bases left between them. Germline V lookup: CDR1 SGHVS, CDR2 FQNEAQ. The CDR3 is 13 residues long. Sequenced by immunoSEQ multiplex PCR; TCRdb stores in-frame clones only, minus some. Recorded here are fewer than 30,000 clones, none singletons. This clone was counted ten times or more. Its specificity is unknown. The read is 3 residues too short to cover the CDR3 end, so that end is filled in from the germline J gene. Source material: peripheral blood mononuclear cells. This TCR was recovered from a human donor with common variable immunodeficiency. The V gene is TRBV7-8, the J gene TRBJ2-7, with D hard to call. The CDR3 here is CASSLAGSYEQYF. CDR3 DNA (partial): TGTGCCAGCAGCTTAGCAGGGTCCTACGAG. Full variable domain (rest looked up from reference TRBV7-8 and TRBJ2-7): GAGVSQSPRYKVAKRGQDVALRCDPISGHVSLFWYQQALGQGPEFLTYFQNEAQLDKSGLPSDRFFAERPEGSVSTLKIQRTQQEDSAVYLCASSLAGSYEQYFGPGTRLTVT.